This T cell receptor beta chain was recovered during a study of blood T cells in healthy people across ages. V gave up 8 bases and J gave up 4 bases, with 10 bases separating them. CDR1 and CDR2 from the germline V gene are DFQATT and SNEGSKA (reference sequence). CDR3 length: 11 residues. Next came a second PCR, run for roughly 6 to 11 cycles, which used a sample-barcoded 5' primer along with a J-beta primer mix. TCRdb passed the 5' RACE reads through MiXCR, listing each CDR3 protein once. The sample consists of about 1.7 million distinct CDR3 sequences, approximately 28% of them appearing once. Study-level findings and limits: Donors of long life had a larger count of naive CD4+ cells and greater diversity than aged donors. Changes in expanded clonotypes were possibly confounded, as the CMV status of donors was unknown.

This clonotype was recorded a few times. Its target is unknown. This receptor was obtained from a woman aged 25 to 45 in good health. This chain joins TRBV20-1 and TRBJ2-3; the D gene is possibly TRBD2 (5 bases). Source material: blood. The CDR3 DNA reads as TGCAGTAAACTAGTTGCAGATACGCAGTATTTT. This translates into CSKLVADTQYF.